In this sample, the clone carrying this TCR beta chain turned up a few times. What it recognizes is unknown. Patients were excluded for uncontrolled infection, other autoimmune disease, pregnancy or lactation. The sample is drawn from a study of T cells in Graves' hyperthyroidism and ophthalmopathy. Broader study findings: The model anticipated ophthalmopathy a median approximately 6.7 months pre-onset.

What was amplified from RNA transcripts were TCR beta CDR3 regions. RT-PCR in the first round (using the HTBI primer set) targeted the TCR CDR3. TCRdb re-analysed the multiplex PCR reads in MiXCR, keeping a single row per CDR3 protein. This sample yields hundreds of thousands of distinct CDR3 sequences, of which about 45% are seen a single time; less than 8.5% belongs to the top ten. The source material was peripheral blood or thyroid tissue (not recorded which). The TCR sequence derives from an adult man with Graves' disease, either hyperthyroidism or ophthalmopathy (not recorded which).

CDR3 protein: CSARDSGTASYEQYF. As DNA, the CDR3 is TGCAGTGCTAGAGACTCCGGGACAGCATCCTACGAGCAGTACTTC. The gene calls are TRBV20-1 and TRBJ2-7, with TRBD1 matching over 7 bases. V trimming: 0 bases; J trimming: 1 base; junction bases outside the gene matches: 6. Germline V gives CDR1 DFQATT, CDR2 SNEGSKA (reference sequence). This CDR3 has 15 amino acids.